The 24 T cell receptor beta chains below were found in one sample sequenced in a study of T cells in Graves' hyperthyroidism and ophthalmopathy (dated by TCRdb to the late 2010s). Library creation used multiplex PCR. Sequencing used an Illumina HiSeq 2000. The TCR beta CDR3 regions were amplified from the RNA transcripts. The first round of RT-PCR for the TCR CDR3 was performed with the HTBI primer set and the Qiagen OneStep RT-PCR kit. TCRdb handled the public reads itself, with Q25 trimming in fastp and clone calling in MiXCR, and kept productive beta chains. Each CDR3 protein gets just one entry, which takes the most common genes and DNA from the rows behind it. Within this sample are about 160,000 distinct CDR3 sequences, with 9.4% of them counted one time only. The top ten clonotypes cover approximately 20% of the sample. Sequences were obtained from blood. The receptors originated from a woman aged 18-29 years with Graves' hyperthyroidism that later progressed to Graves' ophthalmopathy.

J is TRBJ2-7 and V is TRBV20-1; 7 nucleotides agree with TRBD2. The CDR3 runs to 15 residues. The J segment lost 7 bases and the V segment lost 6 bases, leaving 18 bases of the junction unmatched. Germline loops: CDR1 DFQATT, CDR2 SNEGSKA (reference sequence). DNA for the CDR3: TGCAGTGCGTGGGGGGGGGGGGGGGTTGGTAGAGAGCAGTACTTC. This translates into CSAWGGGGVGREQYF.

A few counts support this clonotype. The chain is built from TRBV5-5 and TRBJ2-7, with no clear D. This CDR3 has 15 amino acids. Per the germline V gene, CDR1 is SGHKS and CDR2 is YYEKEE (reference sequence). Trimming cost V 1 base and J 0 bases, with 11 bases left between them. This CDR3 reads CASSLFLGSSYEQYF. As DNA, the CDR3 is TGTGCCAGCAGCTTGTTTTTGGGCAGCTCCTACGAGCAGTACTTC.

This clonotype appeared many times. This chain connects TRBV3-1 to TRBJ1-5; D uncertain. There are 13 residues in the CDR3. Germline-derived CDR1 and CDR2 are LGHDT and YNNKEL (reference sequence). V lost 4 bases to trimming and J lost 3 bases, with 7 bases between them. CDR3 in amino acids: CASSLGNNQPQHF. CDR3 DNA: TGTGCCAGCAGCCTGGGAAACAATCAGCCCCAGCATTTT.

This clonotype showed up many times. J is TRBJ1-1 and V is TRBV9, with D tentatively TRBD1 (6 bases). Trimming shortened V by 7 bases and J by 2 bases, and 15 bases separated the two germline ends. The CDR3 loop spans 14 amino acids. CDR1 SGDLS and CDR2 YYNGEE come from the germline V gene. In nucleotides, the CDR3 is TGTGCCAGCGGAAAGGACAGCTTTAACACTGAAGCTTTCTTT. Translated: CASGKDSFNTEAFF.

The chain recombines TRBV24-1 with TRBJ2-1; no firm D call. Germline CDR1 KGHDR, CDR2 SFDVKD. The CDR3 is 13 amino acids. Between the trimmed V and J ends, which lost 7 bases and 7 bases, there was a span of 13 bases. CDR3 nucleotide sequence: TGTGCCACCAGGAGCCGAGTCGGTAATGAGCAGTTCTTC. Encoded protein: CATRSRVGNEQFF.

In this sample, this clonotype turned up many times. This chain joins TRBV4-1 and TRBJ2-1; 8 bases map to TRBD2. The CDR3 sequence is 20 residues long. Losses at the gene ends were 0 bases for V and 10 bases for J; bases not matched to a gene: 23. The germline gives CDR1 MGHRA, CDR2 YSYEKL. The CDR3 sequence: CASSQDQGGASGFMGTEQFF. The CDR3 DNA follows: TGCGCCAGCAGCCAAGATCAAGGAGGAGCTAGCGGGTTTATGGGGACGGAGCAGTTCTTC.

This clonotype was picked up many times. V gene TRBV11-1 combines with J gene TRBJ2-7; D may match TRBD1 or TRBD2 (5 bases each). This CDR3 is built from 13 residues. CDR1 SGHAT and CDR2 FQDESV come from the germline V gene (reference sequence). Trimming pared 1 base from V and 3 bases from J, leaving 7 bases between. For the CDR3, the DNA is TGTGCCAGCAGCTTAGGAGGGGACTACGAGCAGTACTTC. Protein sequence: CASSLGGDYEQYF.

This clonotype was found many times. This chain uses TRBV30 with TRBJ2-5; possible D gene TRBD1, 5 bases. The ends were cut back, 2 bases at V and 4 bases at J, with 14 bases in the middle. Germline V lookup: CDR1 GTSNPN, CDR2 SVGIG (reference sequence). The CDR3 has 14 residues. Here the CDR3 reads CAWSQGYWSETQYF. As DNA, the CDR3 is TGTGCCTGGAGTCAGGGCTATTGGTCAGAGACCCAGTACTTC.

In its sample, this clonotype was seen a few times. The J gene is TRBJ2-1, the V gene TRBV6-6; 12 nucleotides agree with TRBD2. The junction had 5 bases not matched to a gene; V was cut back by 0 bases and J by 2 bases. The CDR3 extends over 18 amino acids. The germline V gene has CDR1 MNHNY and CDR2 SVGAGI (reference sequence). The CDR3 region has the DNA TGTGCCAGCAGTTACTCACTAGCGGGAGGACGAACCTACAATGAGCAGTTCTTC. The encoded protein is CASSYSLAGGRTYNEQFF.

This clonotype was detected many times. V is TRBV5-6 and J is TRBJ2-7, with D perhaps being TRBD1 or TRBD2 (5 bases each). V lost 3 bases to trimming and J lost 3 bases, with 16 bases between them. CDR1 is SGHDT and CDR2 is YYEEEE in the germline V gene. This CDR3 has 15 amino acids. The CDR3 protein is CASSSGTRGVYEQYF. The DNA for the CDR3 is TGTGCCAGCAGCTCCGGGACCCGGGGAGTCTACGAGCAGTACTTC.

This clonotype was detected ten times or more. This chain connects TRBV13 to TRBJ2-5; 8 nucleotides line up with TRBD2. The J segment lost 1 base and the V segment lost 1 base, leaving 5 bases of the junction unmatched. CDR3 size: 16 residues. Germline V gives CDR1 PRHDT, CDR2 FYEKMQ (reference sequence). CDR3 sequence reads: CASSLARGGRQETQYF. The DNA of the CDR3 is TGTGCCAGCAGCTTAGCACGGGGGGGCCGCCAAGAGACCCAGTACTTC.

This clonotype was recorded a few times. The chain couples TRBV9 to TRBJ2-3, with D possibly being TRBD2 (6 bases). V shed 3 bases and J shed 2 bases, with 13 bases lying between them. Germline V gene sequence: CDR1 SGDLS, CDR2 YYNGEE. This CDR3 contains 15 residues. CDR3 nucleotides: TGTGCCAGCAGCGAGGGAGCGGGCTACACAGATACGCAGTATTTT. Translated, it gives CASSEGAGYTDTQYF.

This clonotype has ten or more counts. This chain joins TRBV11-2 and TRBJ2-3; 9 nucleotides align to TRBD2. Germline CDR1 reads SGHAT; CDR2 reads FQNNGV. V gave up 5 bases and J gave up 7 bases; unmatched junction bases: 13. The CDR3 is 16 amino acids. The CDR3 DNA reads TGTGCCAGCAGCGCGGCTAGAAGCGGGGGGCGAAATACGCAGTATTTT. Protein sequence: CASSAARSGGRNTQYF. Full variable domain (outside the CDR3, taken from reference TRBV11-2 and TRBJ2-3): EAGVAQSPRYKIIEKRQSVAFWCNPISGHATLYWYQQILGQGPKLLIQFQNNGVVDDSQLPKDRFSAERLKGVDSTLKIQPAKLEDSAVYLCASSAARSGGRNTQYFGPGTRLTVL.

A few counts support this clonotype. The rearrangement links TRBV19 to TRBJ2-1, with D uncertain. The CDR3 sequence is 14 residues long. V was pared by 3 bases and J by 1 base, with 7 bases between. Germline values: CDR1 LNHDA, CDR2 SQIVND (reference sequence). This CDR3 is CASSISQSYNEQFF. The CDR3 DNA is TGTGCCAGTAGTATTAGTCAGTCCTACAATGAGCAGTTCTTC.

This clonotype appeared many times. CDR3 in DNA: TGTGCCAGCAGCCCCGAATATTTGAGCACTGAAGCTTTCTTT. Amino acids: CASSPEYLSTEAFF. The chain recombines TRBV7-2 with TRBJ1-1; D not certain. Germline V lookup: CDR1 SGHTA, CDR2 FQGNSA. The CDR3 spans 14 residues. V shed 5 bases and J shed 4 bases, with 14 bases lying between them.

A few counts support this clonotype. This rearrangement joins TRBV20-1 to TRBJ2-5, with D possibly being TRBD1 (6 bases). V was trimmed by 0 bases and J by 1 base, leaving 15 bases between them. The germline CDR1 and CDR2 sequences are DFQATT and SNEGSKA (reference sequence). CDR3 size: 16 residues. The CDR3: CSARDPTARGQETQYF. The CDR3 coding sequence is TGCAGTGCTAGAGATCCCACAGCCAGGGGCCAAGAGACCCAGTACTTC.

This clonotype was found a few times. This may come from a read error, since a much larger clone is one base off. The chain couples TRBV20-1 to TRBJ1-1, with no clear D. Germline V gene sequence: CDR1 DFQATT, CDR2 SNEGSKA (reference sequence). This CDR3 is 14 amino acids long. V was trimmed by 1 base and J by 1 base, leaving 10 bases between them. The CDR3 region is CSARGRASNTEAFF. The CDR3 DNA reads TGCAGTGCTAGAGGTAGAGCTTCGAACACTGAAGCTTTCTTT.

This clonotype occurred many times. The J gene is TRBJ1-1, the V gene TRBV19, with 8 nucleotides matching TRBD1. The CDR3 has 17 residues. The V segment lost 4 bases and the J segment 2 bases; nucleotides outside the gene matches: 12. The germline CDR1 and CDR2 sequences are LNHDA and SQIVND (reference sequence). In DNA, the CDR3 is TGTGCCAGTAGTACCCGAACAGGGGGGATTATAAACACTGAAGCTTTCTTT. Protein: CASSTRTGGIINTEAFF.

This clonotype was observed at least ten times. The V gene is TRBV12-3 or TRBV12-4, the J gene TRBJ2-5; no definite D call. Trimming pared 1 base from V and 4 bases from J, leaving 10 bases between. This CDR3 spans 14 amino acids. CDR3 bases: TGTGCCAGCAGTTTAGTAGGGTCTGGAGAGACCCAGTACTTC. The encoded protein is CASSLVGSGETQYF.

There are many counts of this clonotype. The chain recombines TRBV10-1 with TRBJ1-1, with no clear D. The germline V and J ends were trimmed by 2 bases and 1 base, with 5 bases remaining between them. Per the germline V gene, CDR1 is WNHNN and CDR2 is SYGVQD (reference sequence). The CDR3 covers 13 residues. For the CDR3, the DNA is TGCGCCAGCAGTGAGGGCGAGAACACTGAAGCTTTCTTT. Translation gives CASSEGENTEAFF.

This clonotype was counted at least ten times. The chain recombines TRBV3-1 with TRBJ1-4; TRBD1 matches at 12 bases. The CDR3 runs to 16 residues. Germline V gives CDR1 LGHDT, CDR2 YNNKEL (reference sequence). Unmatched junction bases numbered 4, after V lost 0 bases and J lost 8 bases. In nucleotides, the CDR3 is TGTGCCAGCAGCCAAGAGGGCGGGACAGGGGGCGAAAAACTGTTTTTT. This sequence encodes CASSQEGGTGGEKLFF.

On this clonotype itself: A read error is possible here, since a much larger clone lies one base away. V gene TRBV6-5 combines with J gene TRBJ1-1; 9 bases line up with TRBD1. CDR1 is MNHEY, CDR2 SVGAGI, per germline. Germline trimming cut 2 bases from V and 6 bases from J; bases unmatched to any gene: 7. CDR3 length: 15 residues. CDR3 in DNA: TGTGCCAGCAGTTACAGTGGACAGGGGACTTCTGAAGCTTTCTTT. This sequence encodes CASSYSGQGTSEAFF.

This clonotype was counted between two and nine times. A single base separates this from a much larger clone, so it may be a read error. This chain connects TRBV28 to TRBJ2-1, with 8 bases matching TRBD1. CDR3 length: 17 residues. The V gene end was trimmed by 5 bases and the J gene end by 3 bases; junction bases not matched to a gene: 12. Per germline, CDR1 MDHEN and CDR2 SYDVKM. The DNA for the CDR3 is TGTGCCAGCAGTAAAAAACAGGGGGTGGTTTTCTACAATGAGCAGTTCTTC. Translating gives CASSKKQGVVFYNEQFF.

This clonotype has at least ten counts. The chain links TRBV7-8 to TRBJ2-5; D is possibly TRBD2 (6 bases). From germline, CDR1 is SGHVS and CDR2 FQNEAQ. The V and J ends lost 5 bases and 5 bases respectively, with 18 bases between them. The CDR3 contains 15 residues. The CDR3 bases are TGTGCCAGCAGCCCTAAGACTAGGACGTGGGAGACCCAGTACTTC. Its translation: CASSPKTRTWETQYF.